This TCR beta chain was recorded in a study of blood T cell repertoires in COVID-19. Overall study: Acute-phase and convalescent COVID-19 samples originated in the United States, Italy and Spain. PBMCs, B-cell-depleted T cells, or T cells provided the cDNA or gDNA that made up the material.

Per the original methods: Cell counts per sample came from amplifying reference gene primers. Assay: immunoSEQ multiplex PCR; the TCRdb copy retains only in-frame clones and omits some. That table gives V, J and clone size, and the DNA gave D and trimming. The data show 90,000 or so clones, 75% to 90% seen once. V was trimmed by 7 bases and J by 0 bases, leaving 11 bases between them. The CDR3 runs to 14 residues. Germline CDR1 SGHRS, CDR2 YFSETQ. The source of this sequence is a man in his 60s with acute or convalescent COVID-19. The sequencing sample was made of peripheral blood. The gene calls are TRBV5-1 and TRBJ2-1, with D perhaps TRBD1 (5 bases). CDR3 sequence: CASSRELSYNEQFF. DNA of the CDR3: TGCGCCAGCTCCAGGGAACTCTCCTACAATGAGCAGTTCTTC.